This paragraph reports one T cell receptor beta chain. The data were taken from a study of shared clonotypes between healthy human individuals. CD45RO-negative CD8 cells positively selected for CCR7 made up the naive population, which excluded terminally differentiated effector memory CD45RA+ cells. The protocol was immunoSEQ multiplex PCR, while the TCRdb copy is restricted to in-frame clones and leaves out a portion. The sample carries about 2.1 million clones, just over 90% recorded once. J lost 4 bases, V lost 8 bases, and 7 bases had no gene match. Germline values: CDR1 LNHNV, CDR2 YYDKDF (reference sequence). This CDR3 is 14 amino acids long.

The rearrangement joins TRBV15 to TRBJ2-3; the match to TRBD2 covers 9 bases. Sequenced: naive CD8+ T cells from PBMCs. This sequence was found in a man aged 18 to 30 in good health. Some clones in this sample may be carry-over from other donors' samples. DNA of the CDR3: TGTGCCACCCAGGTAGCGGGAGTGGCAGATACGCAGTATTTT. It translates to CATQVAGVADTQYF. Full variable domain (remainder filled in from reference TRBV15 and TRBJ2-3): DAMVIQNPRYQVTQFGKPVTLSCSQTLNHNVMYWYQQKSSQAPKLLFHYYDKDFNNEADTPDNFQSRRPNTSFCFLDIRSPGLGDTAMYLCATQVAGVADTQYFGPGTRLTVL.